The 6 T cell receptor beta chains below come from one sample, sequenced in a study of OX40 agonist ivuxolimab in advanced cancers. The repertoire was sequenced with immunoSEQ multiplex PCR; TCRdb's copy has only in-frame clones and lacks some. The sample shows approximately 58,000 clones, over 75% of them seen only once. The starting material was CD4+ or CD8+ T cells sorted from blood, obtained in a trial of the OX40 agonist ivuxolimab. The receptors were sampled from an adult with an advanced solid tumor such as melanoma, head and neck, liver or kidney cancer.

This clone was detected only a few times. CDR3: CASSVTGQGYYGYTF. The CDR3 nucleotides read TGTGCCAGCAGCGTCACGGGACAGGGGTACTATGGCTACACCTTC. The rearrangement links TRBV9 to TRBJ1-2, with 10 bases lining up with TRBD1. V lost 2 bases to trimming and J lost 3 bases; unmatched junction nucleotides: 4. Germline CDR1 and CDR2: SGDLS and YYNGEE. The CDR3 is 15 amino acids.

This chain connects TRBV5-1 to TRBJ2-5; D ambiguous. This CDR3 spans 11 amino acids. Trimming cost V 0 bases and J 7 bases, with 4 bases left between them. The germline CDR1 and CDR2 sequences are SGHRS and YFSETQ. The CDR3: CASSLESTQYF. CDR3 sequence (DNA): TGCGCCAGCAGCTTGGAGTCGACCCAGTACTTC. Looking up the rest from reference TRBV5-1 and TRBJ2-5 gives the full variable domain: KAGVTQTPRYLIKTRGQQVTLSCSPISGHRSVSWYQQTPGQGLQFLFEYFSETQRNKGNFPGRFSGRQFSNSRSEMNVSTLELGDSALYLCASSLESTQYFGPGTRLLVL.

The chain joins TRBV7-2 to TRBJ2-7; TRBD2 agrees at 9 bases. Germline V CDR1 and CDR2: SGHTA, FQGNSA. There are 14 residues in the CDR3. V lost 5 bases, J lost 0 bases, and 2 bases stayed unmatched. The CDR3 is CASSGSGSSYEQYF. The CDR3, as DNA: TGTGCCAGCAGCGGTAGCGGGAGCTCCTACGAGCAGTACTTC.

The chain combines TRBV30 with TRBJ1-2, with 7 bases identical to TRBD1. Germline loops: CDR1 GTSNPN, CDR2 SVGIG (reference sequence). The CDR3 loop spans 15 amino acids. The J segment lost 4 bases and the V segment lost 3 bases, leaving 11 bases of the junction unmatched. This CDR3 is CAWRQPRDRAYGYTF. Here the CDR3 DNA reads TGTGCCTGGAGGCAGCCCCGGGACAGAGCCTATGGCTACACCTTC. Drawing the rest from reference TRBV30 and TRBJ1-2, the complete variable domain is SQTIHQWPATLVQPVGSPLSLECTVEGTSNPNLYWYRQAAGRGLQLLFYSVGIGQISSEVPQNLSASRPQDRQFILSSKKLLLSDSGFYLCAWRQPRDRAYGYTFGSGTRLTVV.

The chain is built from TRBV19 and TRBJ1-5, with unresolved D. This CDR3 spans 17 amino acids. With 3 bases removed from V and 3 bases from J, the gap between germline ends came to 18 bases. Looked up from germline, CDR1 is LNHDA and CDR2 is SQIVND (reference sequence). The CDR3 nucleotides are TGTGCCAGTAGTATTGGTCGTCCCGGGCAGCTCAATCAGCCCCAGCATTTT. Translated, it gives CASSIGRPGQLNQPQHF.

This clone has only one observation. The CDR3 coding sequence is TGTGCCAGCAGCTCCGGGGGGAGTAACACTGAAGCTTTCTTT. Translation gives CASSSGGSNTEAFF. The V gene is TRBV7-9, the J gene TRBJ1-1; D might be TRBD1 (5 bases). The CDR3 has 14 amino acids. With 4 bases removed from V and 2 bases from J, the gap between germline ends came to 11 bases. In germline, CDR1 is SEHNR, CDR2 FQNEAQ (reference sequence).